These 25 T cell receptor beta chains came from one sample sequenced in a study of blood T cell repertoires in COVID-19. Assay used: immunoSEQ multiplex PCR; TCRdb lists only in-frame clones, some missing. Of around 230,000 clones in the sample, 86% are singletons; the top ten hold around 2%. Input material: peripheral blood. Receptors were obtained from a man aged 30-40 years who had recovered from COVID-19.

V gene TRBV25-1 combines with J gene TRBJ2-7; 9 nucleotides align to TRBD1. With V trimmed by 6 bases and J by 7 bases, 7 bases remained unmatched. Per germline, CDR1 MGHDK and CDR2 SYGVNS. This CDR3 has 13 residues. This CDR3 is CASSGQGIREQYF. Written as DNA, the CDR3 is TGTGCCAGCAGCGGACAGGGGATAAGGGAGCAGTACTTC.

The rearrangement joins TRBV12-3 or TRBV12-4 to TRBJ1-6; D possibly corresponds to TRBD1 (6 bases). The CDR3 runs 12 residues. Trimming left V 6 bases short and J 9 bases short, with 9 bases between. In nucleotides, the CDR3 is TGTGCCAGCAGCCCAGGGGCTTCACCCCTCCACTTT. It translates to CASSPGASPLHF.

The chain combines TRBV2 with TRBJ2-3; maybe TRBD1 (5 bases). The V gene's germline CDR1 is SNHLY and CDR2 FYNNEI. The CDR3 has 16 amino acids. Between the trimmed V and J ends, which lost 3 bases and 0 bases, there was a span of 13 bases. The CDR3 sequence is CASSDSRTQSTDTQYF. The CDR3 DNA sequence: TGTGCCAGCAGTGACTCCCGGACACAAAGCACAGATACGCAGTATTTT.

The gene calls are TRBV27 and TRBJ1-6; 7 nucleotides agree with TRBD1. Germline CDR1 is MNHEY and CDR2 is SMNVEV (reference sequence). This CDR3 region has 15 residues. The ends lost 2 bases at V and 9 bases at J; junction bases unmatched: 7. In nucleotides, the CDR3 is TGTGCCAGCAGTTTACGAGGGGGCAGTTTTTCACCCCTCCACTTT. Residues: CASSLRGGSFSPLHF.

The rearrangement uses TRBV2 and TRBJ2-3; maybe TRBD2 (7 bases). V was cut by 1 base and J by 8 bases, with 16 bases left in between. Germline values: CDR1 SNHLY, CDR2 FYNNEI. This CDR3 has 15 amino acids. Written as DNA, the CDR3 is TGTGCCAGCAGTGAAGGGGCGGGGGCATGGGGTACGCAGTATTTT. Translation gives CASSEGAGAWGTQYF.

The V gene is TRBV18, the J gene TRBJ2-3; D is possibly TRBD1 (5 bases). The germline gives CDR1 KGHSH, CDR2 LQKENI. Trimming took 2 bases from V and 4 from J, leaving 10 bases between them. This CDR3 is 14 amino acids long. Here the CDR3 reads CASSPAVGADTQYF. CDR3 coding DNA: TGTGCCAGCTCACCAGCGGTAGGGGCAGATACGCAGTATTTT.

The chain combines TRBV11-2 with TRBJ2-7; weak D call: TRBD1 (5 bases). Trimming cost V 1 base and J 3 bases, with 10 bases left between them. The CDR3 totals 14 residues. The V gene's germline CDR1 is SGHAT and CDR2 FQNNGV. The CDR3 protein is CASSLGAGLYEQYF. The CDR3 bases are TGTGCCAGCAGCTTAGGAGCAGGGCTCTACGAGCAGTACTTC.

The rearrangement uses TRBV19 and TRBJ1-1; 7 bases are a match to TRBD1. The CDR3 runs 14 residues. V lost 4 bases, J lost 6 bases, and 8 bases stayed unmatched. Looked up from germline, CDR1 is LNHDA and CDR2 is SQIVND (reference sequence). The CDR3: CASSTIRTGSEAFF. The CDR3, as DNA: TGTGCCAGTAGTACCATCAGGACAGGCTCTGAAGCTTTCTTT.

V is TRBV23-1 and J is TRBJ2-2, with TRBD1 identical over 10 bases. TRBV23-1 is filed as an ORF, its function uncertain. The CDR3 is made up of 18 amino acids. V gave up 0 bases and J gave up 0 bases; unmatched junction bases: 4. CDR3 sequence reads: CASSQSAGQGPNTGELFF. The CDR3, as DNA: TGCGCCAGCAGTCAATCGGCGGGACAGGGGCCGAACACCGGGGAGCTGTTTTTT.

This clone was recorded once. This CDR3 is CASSQGGQRGGTGELFF. The CDR3 DNA follows: TGCGCCAGCAGCCAAGGGGGCCAGCGGGGAGGGACCGGGGAGCTGTTTTTT. V and J are TRBV4-1 and TRBJ2-2; 7 bases map to TRBD2. The CDR3 extends over 17 amino acids. Germline lookup yields CDR1 MGHRA and CDR2 YSYEKL. J was trimmed by 5 bases and V by 1 base; bases with no gene match: 10.

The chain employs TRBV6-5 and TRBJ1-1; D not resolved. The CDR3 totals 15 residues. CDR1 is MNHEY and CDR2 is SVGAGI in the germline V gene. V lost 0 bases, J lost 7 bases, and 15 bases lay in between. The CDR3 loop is CASSYSAGSMFEAFF. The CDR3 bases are TGTGCCAGCAGTTACTCGGCAGGTTCTATGTTTGAAGCTTTCTTT.

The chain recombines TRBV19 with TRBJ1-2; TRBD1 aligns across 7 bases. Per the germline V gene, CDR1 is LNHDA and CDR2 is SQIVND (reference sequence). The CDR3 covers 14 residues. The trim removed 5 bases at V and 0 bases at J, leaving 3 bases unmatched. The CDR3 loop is CASSPGTANYGYTF. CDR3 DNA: TGTGCCAGTAGTCCGGGGACAGCTAACTATGGCTACACCTTC.

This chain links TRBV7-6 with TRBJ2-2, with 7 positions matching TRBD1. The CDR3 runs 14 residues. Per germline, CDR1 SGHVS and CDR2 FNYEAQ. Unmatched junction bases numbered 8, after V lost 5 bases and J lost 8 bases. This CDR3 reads CASSPDRPGGELFF. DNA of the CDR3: TGTGCCAGCAGCCCGGACAGGCCAGGGGGGGAGCTGTTTTTT.

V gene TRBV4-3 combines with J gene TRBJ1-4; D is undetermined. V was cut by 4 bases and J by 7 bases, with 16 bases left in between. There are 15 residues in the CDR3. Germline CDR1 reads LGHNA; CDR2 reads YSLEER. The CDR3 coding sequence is TGCGCCAGCAGCCCCCAAGTTAGTCAACTTGAAAAACTGTTTTTT. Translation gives CASSPQVSQLEKLFF.

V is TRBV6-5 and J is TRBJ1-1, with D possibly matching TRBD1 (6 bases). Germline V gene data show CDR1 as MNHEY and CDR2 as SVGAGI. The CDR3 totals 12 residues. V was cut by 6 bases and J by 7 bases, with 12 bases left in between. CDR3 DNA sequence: TGTGCCAGCAGCTCAGGGGCAATTGAAGCTTTCTTT. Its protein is CASSSGAIEAFF.

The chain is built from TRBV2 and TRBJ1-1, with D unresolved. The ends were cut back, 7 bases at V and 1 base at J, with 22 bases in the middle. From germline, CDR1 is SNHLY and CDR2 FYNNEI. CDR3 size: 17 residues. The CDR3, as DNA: TGTGCCAGCAATGACCCGACAAGCGGGGTGGGGAACACTGAAGCTTTCTTT. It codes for CASNDPTSGVGNTEAFF.

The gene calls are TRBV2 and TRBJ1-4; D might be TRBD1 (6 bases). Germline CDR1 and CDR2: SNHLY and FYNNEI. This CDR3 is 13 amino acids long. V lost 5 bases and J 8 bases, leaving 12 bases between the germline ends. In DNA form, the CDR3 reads TGTGCCAGCAGTTTGGACAGCAGGGAAAAACTGTTTTTT. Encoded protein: CASSLDSREKLFF.

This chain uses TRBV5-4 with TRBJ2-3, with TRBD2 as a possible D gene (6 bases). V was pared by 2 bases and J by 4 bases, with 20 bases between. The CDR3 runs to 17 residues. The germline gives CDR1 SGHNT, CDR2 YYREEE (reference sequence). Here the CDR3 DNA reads TGTGCCAGCAGCTTCTGGCCGAGGCGGGACTTTTCAGATACGCAGTATTTT. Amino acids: CASSFWPRRDFSDTQYF.

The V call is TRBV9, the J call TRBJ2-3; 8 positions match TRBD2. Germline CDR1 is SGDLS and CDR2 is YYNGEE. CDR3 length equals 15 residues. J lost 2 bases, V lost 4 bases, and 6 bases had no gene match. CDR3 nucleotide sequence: TGTGCCAGCAGCTCCGATAGCGGGACCACAGATACGCAGTATTTT. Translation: CASSSDSGTTDTQYF. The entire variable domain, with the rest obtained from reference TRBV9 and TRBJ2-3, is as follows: DSGVTQTPKHLITATGQRVTLRCSPRSGDLSVYWYQQSLDQGLQFLIQYYNGEERAKGNILERFSAQQFPDLHSELNLSSLELGDSALYFCASSSDSGTTDTQYFGPGTRLTVL.

CDR3 protein: CASSLRSRTTSTDTQYF. CDR3 bases: TGCGCCAGCAGCCTGCGGTCCCGGACTACCTCCACAGATACGCAGTATTTT. V usage is TRBV5-1 and J usage is TRBJ2-3; the D gene is possibly TRBD2 (6 bases). The germline V gene has CDR1 SGHRS and CDR2 YFSETQ. With 4 bases removed from V and 2 bases from J, the gap between germline ends came to 20 bases. This CDR3 has 17 amino acids.

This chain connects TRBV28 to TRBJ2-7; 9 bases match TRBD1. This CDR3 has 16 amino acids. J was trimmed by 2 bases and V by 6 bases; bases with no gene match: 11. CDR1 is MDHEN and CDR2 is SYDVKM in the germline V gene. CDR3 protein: CASSDTVGQGAYEQYF. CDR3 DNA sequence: TGTGCCAGCAGCGACACGGTGGGACAGGGAGCCTACGAGCAGTACTTC.

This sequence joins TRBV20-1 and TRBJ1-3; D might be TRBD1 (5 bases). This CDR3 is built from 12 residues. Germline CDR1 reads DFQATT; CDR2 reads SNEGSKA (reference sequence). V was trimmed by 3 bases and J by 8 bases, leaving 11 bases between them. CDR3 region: CSASGREDTIYF. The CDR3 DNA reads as TGCAGTGCTAGTGGCAGGGAGGACACCATATATTTT.

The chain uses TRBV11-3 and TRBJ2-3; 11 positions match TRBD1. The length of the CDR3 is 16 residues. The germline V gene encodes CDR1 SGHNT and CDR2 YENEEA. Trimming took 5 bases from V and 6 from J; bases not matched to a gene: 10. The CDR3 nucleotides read TGTGCCAGCAGCGCCCGGACAGGGGGCGGTGGGGATACGCAGTATTTT. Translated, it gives CASSARTGGGGDTQYF.

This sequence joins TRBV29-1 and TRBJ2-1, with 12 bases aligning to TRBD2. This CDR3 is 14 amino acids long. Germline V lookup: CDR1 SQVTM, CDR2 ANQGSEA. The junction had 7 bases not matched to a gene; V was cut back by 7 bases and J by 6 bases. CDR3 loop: CSGRTSGAGNEQFF. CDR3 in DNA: TGCAGCGGGCGGACTAGCGGGGCCGGCAATGAGCAGTTCTTC.

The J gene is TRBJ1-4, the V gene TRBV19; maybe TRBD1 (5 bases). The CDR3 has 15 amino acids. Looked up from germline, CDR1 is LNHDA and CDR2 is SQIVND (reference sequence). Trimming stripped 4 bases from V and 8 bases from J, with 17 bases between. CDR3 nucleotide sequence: TGTGCCAGTAGTAGTTTCGGGCCGACAGACGAAAAACTGTTTTTT. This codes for CASSSFGPTDEKLFF.